These 10 T cell receptor beta chains share one sample of origin, sequenced in a study of blood T cells in healthy people across ages. The authors ran a second PCR of roughly 6 to 12 cycles using a sample-barcoded 5' primer and a J-beta primer mix. MiXCR, run by TCRdb on the 5' RACE reads, gives a single entry per CDR3 protein. The data contain roughly 1.7 million distinct CDR3 sequences, about 35% of them singletons. The specimen sequenced was blood. These receptors came from a woman under 40 in good health.

This clonotype appeared a few times. V and J are TRBV9 and TRBJ2-3; D is uncertain. Trimming removed 0 bases at V and 2 bases at J, with 16 bases between. This CDR3 spans 17 amino acids. Per the germline V gene, CDR1 is SGDLS and CDR2 is YYNGEE. CDR3 region: CASSVGGRIGSTDTQYF. The CDR3 DNA reads as TGTGCCAGCAGCGTAGGCGGACGAATCGGTTCCACAGATACGCAGTATTTT.

This clonotype has a count of ten or more. The chain links TRBV29-1 to TRBJ2-1, with 8 bases lining up with TRBD2. The ends lost 5 bases at V and 3 bases at J; junction bases unmatched: 9. CDR1 is SQVTM, CDR2 ANQGSEA, per germline. The CDR3 spans 15 residues. CDR3 DNA: TGCAGCGTTTGGCCCAGCGGGAGTCTCTACAATGAGCAGTTCTTC. This codes for CSVWPSGSLYNEQFF.

The rearrangement uses TRBV12-3 or TRBV12-4 and TRBJ1-1; D is undetermined. There are 15 residues in the CDR3. Trimming removed 0 bases from V and 3 bases from J, with 11 bases in between. The CDR3: CASSLARGPDTEAFF. In DNA form, the CDR3 reads TGTGCCAGCAGTTTAGCGCGAGGCCCGGACACTGAAGCTTTCTTT.

The gene calls are TRBV20-1 and TRBJ2-1; 12 positions agree with TRBD2. Germline V gene sequence: CDR1 DFQATT, CDR2 SNEGSKA (reference sequence). V shed 4 bases and J 1 base; nucleotides not matched to a gene: 8. The CDR3 is 17 amino acids. CDR3 amino acids: CSAIGTSGLKSYNEQFF. The CDR3 nucleotides read TGCAGTGCTATCGGGACTAGCGGGCTAAAATCCTACAATGAGCAGTTCTTC.

This clonotype was observed a few times. The chain combines TRBV15 with TRBJ1-2, with TRBD1 identical over 12 bases. The V and J ends lost 1 base and 8 bases, in that order; junction bases with no gene match: 11. The length of the CDR3 is 17 residues. Germline V gene sequence: CDR1 LNHNV, CDR2 YYDKDF (reference sequence). The DNA of the CDR3 is TGTGCCACCAGCAGAGGAGGCGCGGGACAGGGGGCGAAAGGCTACACCTTC. Its protein is CATSRGGAGQGAKGYTF. Filled out from reference TRBV15 and TRBJ1-2, the complete variable domain reads DAMVIQNPRYQVTQFGKPVTLSCSQTLNHNVMYWYQQKSSQAPKLLFHYYDKDFNNEADTPDNFQSRRPNTSFCFLDIRSPGLGDTAMYLCATSRGGAGQGAKGYTFGSGTRLTVV.

The chain uses TRBV5-1 and TRBJ2-7, with TRBD2 as a possible D gene (7 bases). The germline V gene has CDR1 SGHRS and CDR2 YFSETQ. The CDR3 loop spans 16 amino acids. Between the trimmed V and J ends, which lost 2 bases and 0 bases, there was a span of 15 bases. The CDR3 coding sequence is TGCGCCAGCAGCTTCTCACTAGGGGGGGCCTCCTACGAGCAGTACTTC. Protein product: CASSFSLGGASYEQYF.

The J gene is TRBJ2-1, the V gene TRBV6-1; 7 positions agree with TRBD2. The CDR3 is 15 residues long. V lost 3 bases and J lost 5; bases outside the gene matches: 7. CDR1 is MNHNS, CDR2 SASEGT, per germline. CDR3 sequence reads: CASSEVASGHNEQFF. In nucleotides, the CDR3 is TGTGCCAGCAGTGAGGTGGCTAGCGGACACAATGAGCAGTTCTTC.

This rearrangement joins TRBV28 to TRBJ2-7; TRBD2 aligns across 7 bases. Per germline, CDR1 MDHEN and CDR2 SYDVKM. Trimming removed 2 bases from V and 7 bases from J; junction bases left unmatched: 11. CDR3 size: 15 residues. The CDR3 DNA is TGTGCCAGCAGTTTAGATGTGGGAGGGCCAGGGGAGCAGTACTTC. It translates to CASSLDVGGPGEQYF. Combining the CDR3 with reference TRBV28 and TRBJ2-7 gives the whole variable domain DVKVTQSSRYLVKRTGEKVFLECVQDMDHENMFWYRQDPGLGLRLIYFSYDVKMKEKGDIPEGYSVSREKKERFSLILESASTNQTSMYLCASSLDVGGPGEQYFGPGTRLTVT.

For this clonotype: A single base separates this from a much larger clone, so it may be a read error. The chain combines TRBV5-1 with TRBJ2-7, with TRBD1 as a possible D gene (6 bases). CDR1 is SGHRS and CDR2 is YFSETQ in the germline V gene. The CDR3 has 13 amino acids. This CDR3 is CASSLVGDNERYF. The CDR3 DNA is TGCGCCAGCAGCTTGGTTGGGGACAACGAGCGGTACTTC.

This clonotype was recorded a few times. V gene TRBV28 combines with J gene TRBJ2-3; TRBD1 matches at 9 bases. Germline V gives CDR1 MDHEN, CDR2 SYDVKM. V trimming: 4 bases; J trimming: 4 bases; junction bases outside the gene matches: 9. The CDR3 is 16 amino acids. The CDR3 DNA reads as TGTGCCAGCAGTTCAAAGGGACAGGGTTTGGCAGATACGCAGTATTTT. As protein: CASSSKGQGLADTQYF.